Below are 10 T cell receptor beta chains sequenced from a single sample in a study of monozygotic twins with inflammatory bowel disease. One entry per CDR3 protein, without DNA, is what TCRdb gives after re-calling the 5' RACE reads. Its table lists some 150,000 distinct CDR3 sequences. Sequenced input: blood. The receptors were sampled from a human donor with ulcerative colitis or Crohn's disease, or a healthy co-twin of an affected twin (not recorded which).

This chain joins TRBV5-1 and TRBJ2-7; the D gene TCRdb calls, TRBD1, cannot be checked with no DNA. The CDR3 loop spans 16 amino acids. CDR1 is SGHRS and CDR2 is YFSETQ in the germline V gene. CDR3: CASSLASTGDNYEQYF.

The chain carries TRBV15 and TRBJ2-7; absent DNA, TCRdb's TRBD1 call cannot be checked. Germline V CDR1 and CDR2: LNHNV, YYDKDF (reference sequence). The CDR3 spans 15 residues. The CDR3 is CATSSSRDSSYEQYF. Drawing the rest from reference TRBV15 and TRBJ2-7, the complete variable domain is DAMVIQNPRYQVTQFGKPVTLSCSQTLNHNVMYWYQQKSSQAPKLLFHYYDKDFNNEADTPDNFQSRRPNTSFCFLDIRSPGLGDTAMYLCATSSSRDSSYEQYFGPGTRLTVT.

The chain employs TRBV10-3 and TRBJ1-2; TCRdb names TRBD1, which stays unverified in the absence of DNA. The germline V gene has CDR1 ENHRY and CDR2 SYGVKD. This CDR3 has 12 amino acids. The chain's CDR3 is CAISESRAGYTF.

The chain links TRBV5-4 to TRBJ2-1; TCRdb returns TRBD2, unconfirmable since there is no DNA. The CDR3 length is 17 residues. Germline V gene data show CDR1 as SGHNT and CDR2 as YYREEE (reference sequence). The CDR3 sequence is CASSFSSTSGSYNEQFF.

The CDR3 loop is CVSSLDLSKGKLFF. V is TRBV7-2 and J is TRBJ1-4. The CDR3 length is 14 residues. Germline V lookup: CDR1 SGHTA, CDR2 FQGNSA.

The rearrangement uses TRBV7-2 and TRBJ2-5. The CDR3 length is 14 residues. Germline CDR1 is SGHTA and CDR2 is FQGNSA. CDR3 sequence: CASSLDRAQETQYF.

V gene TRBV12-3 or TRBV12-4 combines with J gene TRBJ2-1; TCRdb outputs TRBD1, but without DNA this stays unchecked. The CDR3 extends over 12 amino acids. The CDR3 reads CASSPSGREQFF.

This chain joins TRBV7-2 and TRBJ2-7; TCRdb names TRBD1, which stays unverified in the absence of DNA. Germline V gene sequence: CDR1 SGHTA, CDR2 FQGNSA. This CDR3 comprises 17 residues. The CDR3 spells CASSLGTGGLHSYEQYF.

The CDR3 spells CASFNREVAYNNEQFF. The chain is built from TRBV18 and TRBJ2-1; TCRdb's D gene call, TRBD2, goes unchecked for lack of DNA. The V gene's germline CDR1 is KGHSH and CDR2 LQKENI. The CDR3 is 16 residues long. Together with reference TRBV18 and TRBJ2-1, the CDR3 gives the full variable domain: NAGVMQNPRHLVRRRGQEARLRCSPMKGHSHVYWYRQLPEEGLKFMVYLQKENIIDESGMPKERFSAEFPKEGPSILRIQQVVRGDSAAYFCASFNREVAYNNEQFFGPGTRLTVL.

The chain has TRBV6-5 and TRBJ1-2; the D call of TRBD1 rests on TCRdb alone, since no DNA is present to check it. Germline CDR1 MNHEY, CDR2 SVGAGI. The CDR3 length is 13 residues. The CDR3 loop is CASSKDRGYGYTF.